The sequence of this T cell receptor (beta chain) was determined in a study of T cell repertoires in cytomegalovirus infection (dated by TCRdb to between 2018 and 2021). Some background on the complete study: Recently identified HLA-C-restricted CMV epitopes, whose presentation resists viral immunomodulation, were targeted by peptide stimulations together with well-studied HLA-B-restricted epitopes. Donor HLA type was relevant to the analysis, because carriage of CMV infection together with the matching HLA type was indicated by public TCR beta signatures. Beyond this particular receptor, the publication reports: The ex vivo response was dominated by HLA-C-restricted CMV-specific TCR beta clonotypes, which also provided the single most frequent clonotype in two of eight donors. In both this cohort and an independent cohort of approximately 350 donors, the cumulative frequency of public TCR beta family members distinguished carriers of CMV infection plus the relevant HLA type.

The V end loses 5 bases and the J end loses 1 base, and a stretch of 20 bases separates them. CDR1 MDHEN and CDR2 SYDVKM were looked up in the germline V gene. The CDR3 contains 17 residues, cysteine and phenylalanine counted. CDR3 DNA is the only sequence kept; it has 51 bases, read in frame from the first base. The sample's treatment or condition label, in plain terms: in vitro stimulation with specific CMV peptide epitopes to enrich CMV-specific T cells. As to this clonotype: Its recognized antigen is unknown. No much larger clone is present one base from it, and per-base qualities are unavailable.

TCRdb shows the sequencer as Illumina HiSeq 1500. The public sequencing data were trimmed at Q25 with fastp and processed into clonotypes with MiXCR by TCRdb, which kept only in-frame beta chains. Entries are consolidated by CDR3 protein sequence, retaining the most common genes and DNA. This sample holds about 100,000 distinct CDR3 sequences; about 29% were observed only once. The top ten clonotypes cover approximately 75% of the sample. Recombination connected TRBV28 to TRBJ1-1; matching of 5 bases hints at TRBD1 as the D gene. The receptor comes from a human donor in good health (CMV status not recorded). Some clones in this sample may be carry-over from other donors' samples. This material consisted of CD8+ T cells from cultured PBMCs, taken from culture after CMV antigen stimulation. The CDR3 reads as follows: CASSTPGPIGENTEAFF. The bases are TGTGCCAGCAGTACACCGGGACCGATAGGCGAGAACACTGAAGCTTTCTTT.